The 30 T cell receptor beta chains below come from one sample, sequenced in a study of CD8 T cells in Susac syndrome. Random-hexamer reverse transcription was applied to about 0.45 to 1 ug RNA. TCRdb redid the calling of the immunoSEQ multiplex PCR reads with MiXCR, one entry per CDR3 protein. The repertoire holds 100,000 or so distinct CDR3 sequences, with roughly 90% as singletons. Specimen: CD8+ T cells from PBMCs. These receptors were collected from a human donor in good health.

V gene TRBV9 combines with J gene TRBJ2-1; TRBD2 aligns across 7 bases. The V segment lost 0 bases and the J segment 0 bases; nucleotides outside the gene matches: 6. Germline V gene sequence: CDR1 SGDLS, CDR2 YYNGEE. This CDR3 is 17 amino acids long. The CDR3 DNA sequence: TGTGCCAGCAGCGTAGTACCAGCGGGAACCTCCTACAATGAGCAGTTCTTC. This sequence encodes CASSVVPAGTSYNEQFF.

The rearrangement joins TRBV19 to TRBJ2-5; a possible D gene is TRBD2 (5 bases). This CDR3 spans 15 amino acids. CDR1 LNHDA and CDR2 SQIVND come from the germline V gene (reference sequence). V lost 9 bases and J lost 3, with 20 bases in between. For the CDR3, the DNA is TGTGCCAGCCAAAGAGGGAAACTAGGAGAAGAGACCCAGTACTTC. This translates into CASQRGKLGEETQYF.

The chain joins TRBV7-9 to TRBJ1-5; D gene uncertain. The CDR3 spans 15 residues. Germline CDR1 reads SEHNR; CDR2 reads FQNEAQ (reference sequence). Trimming removed 1 base at V and 0 bases at J, with 7 bases between. The DNA for the CDR3 is TGTGCCAGCAGCTTAGGGGAGGCTAGCAATCAGCCCCAGCATTTT. Translating gives CASSLGEASNQPQHF.

This clonotype has only one observation. The J gene is TRBJ1-3, the V gene TRBV7-9; D call uncertain. CDR3 length: 14 residues. In germline, CDR1 is SEHNR, CDR2 FQNEAQ (reference sequence). V gave up 9 bases and J gave up 9 bases, with 21 bases separating them. As DNA, the CDR3 is TGTGCCAGTAAATCCAGCGGAGCTGGGGTCACCATATATTTT. Its protein is CASKSSGAGVTIYF.

The chain recombines TRBV27 with TRBJ2-1; weak D call: TRBD1 (5 bases). Germline assignment: CDR1 MNHEY and CDR2 SMNVEV (reference sequence). The CDR3 is 16 residues long. The V gene lost 6 bases and the J gene lost 1 base, with 16 bases spanning the gap. The CDR3 is CASRPSGSSSYNEQFF. The CDR3 DNA follows: TGTGCCAGCAGACCCTCAGGGTCGAGTTCCTACAATGAGCAGTTCTTC.

The chain uses TRBV7-9 and TRBJ1-1, with TRBD1 identical over 7 bases. The CDR3 runs 12 residues. The germline CDR1 and CDR2 sequences are SEHNR and FQNEAQ (reference sequence). J was trimmed by 8 bases and V by 5 bases; bases with no gene match: 5. This CDR3 reads CASSRRDREAFF. DNA for the CDR3: TGTGCCAGCAGCCGAAGGGACAGAGAAGCTTTCTTT.

V is TRBV5-6 and J is TRBJ1-4, with a possible D match to TRBD1 (5 bases). The V and J ends lost 4 bases and 4 bases respectively, with 11 bases between them. Germline V gene lookup returns CDR1 SGHDT and CDR2 YYEEEE. This CDR3 is built from 14 residues. CDR3 amino acids: CASSRGRVNEKLFF. CDR3 coding DNA: TGTGCCAGCAGCCGGGGACGGGTTAATGAAAAACTGTTTTTT.

The V gene is TRBV7-2, the J gene TRBJ1-5, with 9 nucleotides matching TRBD1. The germline V gene encodes CDR1 SGHTA and CDR2 FQGNSA. Losses at the gene ends were 5 bases for V and 2 bases for J; bases not matched to a gene: 4. The CDR3 extends over 15 amino acids. The CDR3 DNA sequence: TGTGCCAGCAGCGAGGACAGGGGAGGCAATCAGCCCCAGCATTTT. As protein: CASSEDRGGNQPQHF.

J is TRBJ1-1 and V is TRBV10-1; D is uncertain. Germline V gene data show CDR1 as WNHNN and CDR2 as SYGVQD (reference sequence). CDR3 length equals 14 residues. V was trimmed by 2 bases and J by 1 base, leaving 8 bases between them. CDR3 bases: TGCGCCAGCAGTGAGATCTTGACGAACACTGAAGCTTTCTTT. Protein product: CASSEILTNTEAFF.

This clonotype turned up a few times. This chain uses TRBV5-1 with TRBJ2-2; D uncertain. The V end lost 2 bases, the J end lost 6 bases, and 11 bases lay between the germline ends. Germline assignment: CDR1 SGHRS and CDR2 YFSETQ. The CDR3 totals 14 residues. The CDR3 reads CASSFGGTPGELFF. The CDR3 DNA reads as TGCGCCAGCAGCTTTGGCGGTACTCCCGGGGAGCTGTTTTTT.

This clonotype was recorded a few times. V is TRBV3-1 and J is TRBJ2-7; D might be TRBD1 (5 bases). The ends were cut back, 0 bases at V and 0 bases at J, with 15 bases in the middle. The germline V gene encodes CDR1 LGHDT and CDR2 YNNKEL (reference sequence). This CDR3 is built from 17 residues. The CDR3 protein is CASSQDPTGSSSYEQYF. As DNA, the CDR3 is TGTGCCAGCAGCCAAGATCCTACAGGTTCGAGCTCCTACGAGCAGTACTTC.

V is TRBV7-9 and J is TRBJ1-1, with D maybe TRBD1 (5 bases). This CDR3 has 14 residues. Per the germline V gene, CDR1 is SEHNR and CDR2 is FQNEAQ (reference sequence). V gave up 0 bases and J gave up 4 bases, with 9 bases separating them. This CDR3 reads CASSLAIGGTEAFF. In DNA, the CDR3 is TGTGCCAGCAGCTTAGCCATCGGGGGCACTGAAGCTTTCTTT.

V and J are TRBV2 and TRBJ2-3, with D unclear. Germline V CDR1 and CDR2: SNHLY, FYNNEI. Trimming shortened V by 1 base and J by 2 bases, and 10 bases separated the two germline ends. This CDR3 is 15 amino acids long. The DNA of the CDR3 is TGTGCCAGCAGTGAAGTGCGGCTTTACACAGATACGCAGTATTTT. Amino acids: CASSEVRLYTDTQYF. Combining the CDR3 with reference TRBV2 and TRBJ2-3 gives the whole variable domain EPEVTQTPSHQVTQMGQEVILRCVPISNHLYFYWYRQILGQKVEFLVSFYNNEISEKSEIFDDQFSVERPDGSNFTLKIRSTKLEDSAMYFCASSEVRLYTDTQYFGPGTRLTVL.

The J gene is TRBJ2-3, the V gene TRBV5-1; the match to TRBD2 covers 8 bases. The CDR3 has 14 amino acids. The germline CDR1 and CDR2 sequences are SGHRS and YFSETQ. Trimming at V came to 4 bases and at J to 4 bases, leaving 5 bases not matched to a gene. CDR3 region: CASSPGLEPDTQYF. DNA of the CDR3: TGCGCCAGCAGCCCGGGACTAGAACCAGATACGCAGTATTTT.

This chain connects TRBV6-5 to TRBJ2-7; D gene ambiguous. CDR3 length: 13 residues. Germline V CDR1 and CDR2: MNHEY, SVGAGI. V was trimmed by 5 bases and J by 6 bases, leaving 14 bases between them. The CDR3 region is CASSTPLIGEQYF. The CDR3 DNA sequence: TGTGCCAGCAGTACCCCCCTAATAGGCGAGCAGTACTTC.

A few counts support this clonotype. The gene calls are TRBV7-2 and TRBJ2-1; 11 bases align to TRBD2. The ends lost 4 bases at V and 5 bases at J; junction bases unmatched: 7. CDR3 size: 16 residues. Germline CDR1 SGHTA, CDR2 FQGNSA. The CDR3 region has the DNA TGTGCCAGCAGCTCCACGACTAGCGGGAAGCACAATGAGCAGTTCTTC. This translates into CASSSTTSGKHNEQFF.

This clonotype has only one observation. The junction and the germline gene differ at one end; a read error may be behind it. This rearrangement joins TRBV7-8 to TRBJ2-7; the match to TRBD1 covers 9 bases. Germline-derived CDR1 and CDR2 are SGHVS and FQNEAQ. CDR3 size: 15 residues. Written as DNA, the CDR3 is TGTGCCAGCATCTTAGGAGGACAGGGGTTTTCAGAGCAGTACTTC. As protein: CASILGGQGFSEQYF.

The rearrangement links TRBV13 to TRBJ2-5, with 9 bases matching TRBD1. Germline V gives CDR1 PRHDT, CDR2 FYEKMQ (reference sequence). This CDR3 comprises 13 residues. The V segment lost 5 bases and the J segment 7 bases; nucleotides outside the gene matches: 5. The CDR3 nucleotides read TGTGCCAGCAGCCCCCAGGACAGGGGGACCCAGTACTTC. Translation gives CASSPQDRGTQYF.

This chain uses TRBV7-9 with TRBJ2-5, with TRBD1 identical over 11 bases. V trimming: 5 bases; J trimming: 5 bases; junction bases outside the gene matches: 7. This CDR3 spans 15 amino acids. Germline lookup yields CDR1 SEHNR and CDR2 FQNEAQ (reference sequence). The CDR3 here is CASSKWTGGEETQYF. The DNA of the CDR3 is TGTGCCAGCAGCAAATGGACAGGGGGCGAGGAGACCCAGTACTTC.

V usage is TRBV7-2 and J usage is TRBJ2-1; TRBD2 agrees at 10 bases. The V segment lost 3 bases and the J segment 5 bases; nucleotides outside the gene matches: 4. This CDR3 region has 15 residues. Looked up from germline, CDR1 is SGHTA and CDR2 is FQGNSA. The CDR3 DNA sequence: TGTGCCAGCAGCTTCCTAGCGGGAGCGAACAATGAGCAGTTCTTC. Amino acids: CASSFLAGANNEQFF.

V is TRBV9 and J is TRBJ1-2, with TRBD1 as a possible D gene (5 bases). The CDR3 length is 14 residues. V was cut by 0 bases and J by 4 bases, with 10 bases left in between. Germline assignment: CDR1 SGDLS and CDR2 YYNGEE. The CDR3 is CASSVATGGYGYTF. CDR3 DNA: TGTGCCAGCAGCGTAGCTACCGGGGGCTATGGCTACACCTTC.

The chain combines TRBV9 with TRBJ2-7; TRBD1 matches at 7 bases. The germline V gene encodes CDR1 SGDLS and CDR2 YYNGEE. The CDR3 has 15 residues. After removal of 1 base from V and 4 bases from J, the junction contained 8 bases not matched to a gene. Written as DNA, the CDR3 is TGTGCCAGCAGCGTAAGCTGGGACAGACAGTACGAGCAGTACTTC. This translates into CASSVSWDRQYEQYF.

A single count supports this clonotype. The chain has TRBV7-6 and TRBJ2-5, with 9 bases fitting TRBD1. J gave up 1 base and V 5 bases, and 8 bases lay outside the gene matches. CDR1 is SGHVS, CDR2 FNYEAQ, per germline. The CDR3 is made up of 16 amino acids. The chain's CDR3 is CASSPLGQGPQETQYF. CDR3 sequence (DNA): TGTGCCAGCAGCCCGCTCGGACAGGGGCCCCAAGAGACCCAGTACTTC.

V is TRBV6-2 or TRBV6-3 and J is TRBJ1-5; 9 positions match TRBD1. CDR3 length: 18 residues. The germline V gene encodes CDR1 MNHEY and CDR2 SVGEGT. V dropped 5 bases and J dropped 0; count of bases not matched to a gene: 11. In nucleotides, the CDR3 is TGTGCCAGCAGTCAAGGACAGGGGAGTATGCTTAGCAATCAGCCCCAGCATTTT. It specifies CASSQGQGSMLSNQPQHF.

This clonotype was observed a single time. This chain uses TRBV7-8 with TRBJ1-5, with a weak D call TRBD1 (6 bases). Germline CDR1 is SGHVS and CDR2 is FQNEAQ. Trimming shortened V by 5 bases and J by 7 bases, and 15 bases separated the two germline ends. The CDR3 is 14 amino acids. For the CDR3, the DNA is TGTGCCAGCAGCGCCGCCGGGGGCGGACAGCCCCAGCATTTT. It translates to CASSAAGGGQPQHF. Full variable domain (remainder filled in from reference TRBV7-8 and TRBJ1-5): GAGVSQSPRYKVAKRGQDVALRCDPISGHVSLFWYQQALGQGPEFLTYFQNEAQLDKSGLPSDRFFAERPEGSVSTLKIQRTQQEDSAVYLCASSAAGGGQPQHFGDGTRLSIL.

This chain links TRBV12-3 or TRBV12-4 with TRBJ2-1; 10 positions match TRBD2. The CDR3 has 18 amino acids. The V segment lost 2 bases and the J segment 8 bases; nucleotides outside the gene matches: 15. This CDR3 is CASSLITSGVLLPDEQFF. The CDR3 DNA sequence: TGTGCCAGCAGTTTAATCACTAGCGGGGTTCTCCTGCCCGATGAGCAGTTCTTC.

The rearrangement joins TRBV5-1 to TRBJ2-2, with D possibly being TRBD1 (5 bases). Trimming removed 3 bases from V and 2 bases from J, with 8 bases in between. This CDR3 spans 14 amino acids. CDR1 is SGHRS, CDR2 YFSETQ, per germline. CDR3: CASSYDRNTGELFF. As DNA, the CDR3 is TGCGCCAGCAGCTATGACAGAAACACCGGGGAGCTGTTTTTT.

In DNA, the CDR3 is TGTGCCAGTAGTATAGACGGGGACGGGGAGCTGTTTTTT. Translated: CASSIDGDGELFF. The rearrangement links TRBV19 to TRBJ2-2, with a tentative D call TRBD2 (5 bases). Trimming left V 0 bases short and J 7 bases short, with 6 bases between. The germline V gene encodes CDR1 LNHDA and CDR2 SQIVND (reference sequence). The CDR3 runs to 13 residues.

In DNA form, the CDR3 reads TGCGCCAGCAGCCAAGAGTTACTAGCGGGAGAAGGGGAGACCCAGTACTTC. Its protein product is CASSQELLAGEGETQYF. The rearrangement uses TRBV4-1 and TRBJ2-5; 11 bases are shared with TRBD2. Germline lookup yields CDR1 MGHRA and CDR2 YSYEKL. The CDR3 contains 17 residues. Unmatched junction bases numbered 8, after V lost 0 bases and J lost 5 bases.

This chain links TRBV11-2 with TRBJ1-2; 8 bases fit TRBD1. V lost 2 bases to trimming and J lost 0 bases; unmatched junction nucleotides: 8. Germline loops: CDR1 SGHAT, CDR2 FQNNGV. This CDR3 contains 17 residues. The CDR3 sequence is CASSLMGQAITNYGYTF. The CDR3 DNA reads TGTGCCAGCAGCTTAATGGGACAGGCCATAACTAACTATGGCTACACCTTC.